This T cell receptor beta chain is from a study of blood T cells in healthy people across ages. Points from the study as a whole: No one knew whether donors had CMV, which possibly confounded expanded clonotype changes.

Concerning this clonotype: Its target is unknown.

Primers used in a second PCR of roughly 7 to 12 cycles were a sample-barcoded 5' primer and a J-beta primer mix. MiXCR, run by TCRdb on the 5' RACE reads, gives a single entry per CDR3 protein. The repertoire includes roughly 1 million distinct CDR3 sequences, less than 25% of them detected once, and less than 0.75% sits in the top ten. Germline V gene sequence: CDR1 DFQATT, CDR2 SNEGSKA (reference sequence). V lost 5 bases and J lost 7; bases outside the gene matches: 9. This CDR3 contains 13 residues. Total RNA amounts of at least 5 micrograms were extracted per sample. This sample also appeared in a second study, on T cells of mothers and their children.

Source material: blood. This clonotype was sampled from a girl aged 2 to 9 in good health. This chain connects TRBV20-1 to TRBJ2-7; 9 nucleotides align to TRBD1. DNA for the CDR3: TGCAGTGCTTCCACAGGGGGCTTAGAAGAGCAGTACTTC. Translating it yields CSASTGGLEEQYF.